This T cell receptor (beta chain) was found in a study of T cell responses to AZD1222 COVID-19 vaccine. Data came from immunoSEQ multiplex PCR; TCRdb stores just in-frame clones and leaves some out. The data hold roughly 150,000 clones, with about 90% observed a single time. Details on this clone: Its specificity is unknown.

Broader study findings: Only 6 or 7 AZD1222 recipients tested seropositive at baseline. Donors were largely white British and mainly female; clonal diversity was possibly underestimated. Vaccination with two AZD1222 doses was followed by a rise in Spike-specific TCR breadth and depth. After the peak T cell response, and only then, were repertoires sampled.

Here the sequenced sample was peripheral blood, taken on day 0 of AZD1222 vaccination. The TCR originated in an adult in good health.

The CDR3 reads CASSFWGTDYGYTF. The CDR3, as DNA: TGTGCCAGCAGTTTCTGGGGGACCGACTATGGCTACACCTTC. J is TRBJ1-2 and V is TRBV27; the D gene is possibly TRBD1 (5 bases). Germline-derived CDR1 and CDR2 are MNHEY and SMNVEV (reference sequence). The CDR3 covers 14 residues. Trimming cost V 3 bases and J 3 bases, with 11 bases left between them.